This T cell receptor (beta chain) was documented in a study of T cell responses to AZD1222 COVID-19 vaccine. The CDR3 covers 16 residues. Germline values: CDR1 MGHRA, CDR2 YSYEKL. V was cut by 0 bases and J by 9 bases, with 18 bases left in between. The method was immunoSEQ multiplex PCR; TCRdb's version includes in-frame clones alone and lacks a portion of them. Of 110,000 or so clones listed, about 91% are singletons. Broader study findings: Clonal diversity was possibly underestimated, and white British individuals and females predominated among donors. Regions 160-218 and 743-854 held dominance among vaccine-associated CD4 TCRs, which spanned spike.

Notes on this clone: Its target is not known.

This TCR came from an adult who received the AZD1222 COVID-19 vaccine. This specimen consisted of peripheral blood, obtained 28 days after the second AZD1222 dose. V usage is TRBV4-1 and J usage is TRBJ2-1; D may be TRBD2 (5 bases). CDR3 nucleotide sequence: TGCGCCAGCAGCCAAGATTCTCAGGTCGGGGTTTCTGAGCAGTTCTTC. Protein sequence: CASSQDSQVGVSEQFF.